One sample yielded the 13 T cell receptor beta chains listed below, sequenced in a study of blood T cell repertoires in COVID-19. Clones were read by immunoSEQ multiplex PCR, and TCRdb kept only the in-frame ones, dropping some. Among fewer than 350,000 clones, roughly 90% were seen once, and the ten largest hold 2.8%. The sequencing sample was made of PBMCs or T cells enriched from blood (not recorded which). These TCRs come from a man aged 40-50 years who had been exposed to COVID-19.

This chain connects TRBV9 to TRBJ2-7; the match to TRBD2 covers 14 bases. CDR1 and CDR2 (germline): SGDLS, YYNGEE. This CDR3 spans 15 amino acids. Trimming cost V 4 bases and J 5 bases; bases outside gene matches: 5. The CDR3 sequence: CASSIGTSGRHEQYF. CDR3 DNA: TGTGCCAGCAGCATCGGGACTAGCGGGAGACACGAGCAGTACTTC.

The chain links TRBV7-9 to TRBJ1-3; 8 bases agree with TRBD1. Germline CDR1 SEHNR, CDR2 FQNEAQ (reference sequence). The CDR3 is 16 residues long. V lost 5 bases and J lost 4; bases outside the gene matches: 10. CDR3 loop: CASSARQGAVGNTIYF. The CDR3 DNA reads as TGTGCCAGCAGCGCCCGTCAGGGGGCAGTCGGAAACACCATATATTTT.

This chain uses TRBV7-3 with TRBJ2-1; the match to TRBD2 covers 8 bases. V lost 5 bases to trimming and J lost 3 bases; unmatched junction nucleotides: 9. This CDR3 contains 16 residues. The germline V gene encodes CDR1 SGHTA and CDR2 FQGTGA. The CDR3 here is CASSQTLAENYNEQFF. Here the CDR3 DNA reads TGTGCCAGCAGCCAGACACTAGCGGAGAACTACAATGAGCAGTTCTTC.

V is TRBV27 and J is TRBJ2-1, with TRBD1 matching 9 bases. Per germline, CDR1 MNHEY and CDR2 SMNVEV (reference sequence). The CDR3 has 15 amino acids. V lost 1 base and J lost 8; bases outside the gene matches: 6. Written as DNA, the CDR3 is TGTGCCAGCAGTTTATTTGGGACAGGGTCCCATGAGCAGTTCTTC. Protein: CASSLFGTGSHEQFF.

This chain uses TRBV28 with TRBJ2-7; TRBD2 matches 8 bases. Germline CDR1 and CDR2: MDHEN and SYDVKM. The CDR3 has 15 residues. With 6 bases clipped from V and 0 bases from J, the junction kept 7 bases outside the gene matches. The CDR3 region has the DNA TGTGCCAGCAGGGGCGGGACTAGTGACTCCTACGAGCAGTACTTC. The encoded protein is CASRGGTSDSYEQYF.

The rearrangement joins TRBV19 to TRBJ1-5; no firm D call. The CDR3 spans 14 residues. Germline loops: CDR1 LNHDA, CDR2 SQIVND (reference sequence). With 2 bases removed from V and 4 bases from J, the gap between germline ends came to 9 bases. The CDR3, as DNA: TGTGCCAGTAGTATAAAACACGGGAATCAGCCCCAGCATTTT. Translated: CASSIKHGNQPQHF.

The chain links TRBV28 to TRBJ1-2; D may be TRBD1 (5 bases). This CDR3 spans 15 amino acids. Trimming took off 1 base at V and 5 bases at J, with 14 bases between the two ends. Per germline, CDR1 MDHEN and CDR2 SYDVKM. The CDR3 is CASSLYTLTAYGYTF. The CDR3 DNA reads TGTGCCAGCAGTTTATACACCCTGACAGCTTATGGCTACACCTTC.

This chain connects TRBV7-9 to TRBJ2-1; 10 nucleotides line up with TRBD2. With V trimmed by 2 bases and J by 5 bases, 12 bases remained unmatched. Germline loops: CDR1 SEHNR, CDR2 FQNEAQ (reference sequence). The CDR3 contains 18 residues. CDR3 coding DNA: TGTGCCAGCAGCTTATATCCTTCACTAGCGGGGCATGACAATGAGCAGTTCTTC. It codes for CASSLYPSLAGHDNEQFF.

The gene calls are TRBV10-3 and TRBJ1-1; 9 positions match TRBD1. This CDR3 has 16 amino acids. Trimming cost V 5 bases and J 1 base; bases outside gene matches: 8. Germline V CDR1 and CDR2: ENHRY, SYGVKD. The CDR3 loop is CAISMTGGVWNTEAFF. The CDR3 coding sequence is TGTGCCATCAGTATGACAGGGGGAGTCTGGAACACTGAAGCTTTCTTT.

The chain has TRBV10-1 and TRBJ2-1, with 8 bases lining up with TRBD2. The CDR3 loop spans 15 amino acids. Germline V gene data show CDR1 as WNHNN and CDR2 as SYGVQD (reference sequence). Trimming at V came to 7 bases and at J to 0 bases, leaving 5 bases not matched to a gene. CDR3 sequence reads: CASTLAGTSYNEQFF. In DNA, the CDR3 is TGCGCCAGCACGTTAGCGGGGACCTCCTACAATGAGCAGTTCTTC.

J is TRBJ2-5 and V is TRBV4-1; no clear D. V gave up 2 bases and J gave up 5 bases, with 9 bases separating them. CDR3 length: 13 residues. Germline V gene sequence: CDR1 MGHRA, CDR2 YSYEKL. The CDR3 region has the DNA TGCGCCAGCAGCCAATCTACCCTGGAGACCCAGTACTTC. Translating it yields CASSQSTLETQYF.

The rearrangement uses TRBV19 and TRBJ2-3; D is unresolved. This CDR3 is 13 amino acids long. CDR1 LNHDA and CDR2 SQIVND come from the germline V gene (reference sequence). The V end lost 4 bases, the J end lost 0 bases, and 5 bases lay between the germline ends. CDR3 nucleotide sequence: TGTGCCAGTAGTACTACTAGCACAGATACGCAGTATTTT. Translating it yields CASSTTSTDTQYF.

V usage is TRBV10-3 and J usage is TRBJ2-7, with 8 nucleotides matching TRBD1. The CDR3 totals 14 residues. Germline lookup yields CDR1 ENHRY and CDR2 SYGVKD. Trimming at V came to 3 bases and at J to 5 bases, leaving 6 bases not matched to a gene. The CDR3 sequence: CAISDGQGVDEQYF. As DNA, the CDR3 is TGTGCCATCAGTGACGGACAGGGAGTTGACGAGCAGTACTTC.